This T cell receptor beta chain was sequenced in a study of CD8+CD57+ T cells in acquired aplastic anemia. Study-wide background: Recorded DNA amounts for sorted CD4+ and CD8+ cells had an average of approximately 3 ug.

The sequenced patients had an expansion of CD8+CD57+ cells seen by flow cytometry. Study-wide points: A set of about 30 CD8+ CDR3 sequences was shared between patients and controls, and these sequences appeared highly expressed in patients. The CD8+ Simpson's diversity of patients and controls was not significantly different.

Using genomic DNA as the template, TCR beta VDJ and CDR3 profiling was carried out. MiXCR, run by TCRdb on the reads, gives a single entry per CDR3 protein. The table lists 150,000 or so distinct CDR3 sequences, around 48% of them singletons. Trimming cost V 3 bases and J 9 bases, with 12 bases left between them. Germline loops: CDR1 DFQATT, CDR2 SNEGSKA (reference sequence). This CDR3 region has 13 residues. Points on this clonotype: Antigen: not known.

This chain joins TRBV20-1 and TRBJ1-6, with a weak D call TRBD1 (5 bases). Material: sorted CD4+, CD8+, or CD8+CD57+ T cells (not recorded which) from PBMCs. This clonotype originated in a human donor with aplastic anemia. CDR3 region: CSARGGMGSPLHF. CDR3 coding DNA: TGCAGTGCTAGGGGGGGTATGGGTTCACCCCTCCACTTT.